This TCR beta chain was documented in a study of T cells in Graves' hyperthyroidism and ophthalmopathy. Disease lasting under 3 months, a NOSPECS grade of at least 4, and a Clinical Activity Score of at least 3 were features of the ophthalmopathy patients. This clonotype showed up just a few times. What it recognizes is unknown. Researchers amplified the TCR beta CDR3 regions from RNA transcripts. The primer set for the first-round RT-PCR of the TCR CDR3 was HTBI. Using its own MiXCR run on the multiplex PCR reads, TCRdb lists one record per CDR3 protein. The sample yields 300,000 or so distinct CDR3 sequences, approximately 17% seen once. Whole-study findings and limits: Most thyroid clonotypes with frequency above 0.001 were detected in blood.

This receptor was taken from a woman between 55 and 75 years old with Graves' ophthalmopathy. The sample comprised blood.

The CDR3 nucleotides read TGTGCCACCAAAGGATTCTCAGCGGGAGATGTTGAGCAGTTCTTC. Translated: CATKGFSAGDVEQFF. This sequence joins TRBV24-1 and TRBJ2-1; 8 bases fit TRBD2. The CDR3 contains 15 residues. J lost 9 bases, V lost 8 bases, and 14 bases had no gene match. The germline V gene has CDR1 KGHDR and CDR2 SFDVKD.